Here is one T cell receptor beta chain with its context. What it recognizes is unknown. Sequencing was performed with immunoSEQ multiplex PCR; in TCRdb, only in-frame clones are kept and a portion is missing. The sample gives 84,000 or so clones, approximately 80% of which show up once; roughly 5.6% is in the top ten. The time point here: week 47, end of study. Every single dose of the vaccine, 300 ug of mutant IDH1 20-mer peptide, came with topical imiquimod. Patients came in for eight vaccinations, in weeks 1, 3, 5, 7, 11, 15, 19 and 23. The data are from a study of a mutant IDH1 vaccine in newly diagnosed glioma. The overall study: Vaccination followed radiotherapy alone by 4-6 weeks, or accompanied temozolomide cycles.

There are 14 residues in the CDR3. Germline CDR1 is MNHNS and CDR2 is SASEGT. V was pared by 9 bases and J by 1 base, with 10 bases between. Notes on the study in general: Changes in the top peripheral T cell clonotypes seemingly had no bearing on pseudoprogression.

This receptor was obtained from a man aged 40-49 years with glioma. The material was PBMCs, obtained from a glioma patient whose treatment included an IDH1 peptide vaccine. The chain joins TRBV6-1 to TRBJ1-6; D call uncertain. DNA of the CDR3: TGTGCCAGTTCGTTCAGGTCCTATAATTCACCCCTCCACTTT. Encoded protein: CASSFRSYNSPLHF.